This record covers a single T cell receptor (beta chain). The antigen it binds to is not known. Per-base quality was not reported, and no clone a single base away is much larger than it. The sample is drawn from a study of high-grade serous ovarian cancer treatment subgroups (dated by TCRdb to 2020 to 2022). About the study as a whole: Sequencing yielded a mean of approximately 13,000 reads and approximately 7,000 unique TCR beta rearrangements per sample. Under a laparoscopic triage algorithm, patients with high-grade serous ovarian cancer were grouped by complete gross resection or by neoadjuvant chemotherapy response, and the study profiled the TCR beta repertoires of these patients. One primary tumor sample and two metastatic tumor samples were collected from each patient, for a total of over 85 samples. Of the approximately 30 patients in the cohort, around ten had no residual disease after primary surgery (R0), around ten were excellent NACT responders, and around ten were poor NACT responders.

High-throughput TCR profiling via ImmunoSEQ was performed on the 70 to 100 tumor samples. As for the authors' bioinformatics: Richness (unique productive sequences), clonality, evenness and relatedness were included as repertoire diversity metrics, and similarity between samples was assessed with the Bhattacharyya coefficient. In a sensitivity analysis, TCRs with fewer than two reads were excluded, and consistent conclusions were obtained. TCRdb re-hosts the immuneACCESS table, in-frame sequences only. Its copies lack some clones; in the studies checked, an unresolved V gene accounts for under half of them, and the cause for the rest is not known. That table furnishes V, J and clone size, whereas the DNA furnished D and trimming. A total of approximately 5,900 clones appear in this sample, about four fifths of them only once. The top ten clonotypes cover more than 9% of the sample. The germline V gene supplies CDR1 SGHVS and CDR2 FQNEAQ. The V end loses 1 base and the J end loses 0 bases, and a stretch of 6 bases separates them. Inclusive of the bounding cysteine and phenylalanine, the CDR3 is 14 residues long. CDR3 DNA is the only sequence kept; it has 42 bases, read in frame from the first base.

Tumor samples were collected prior to definitive surgery or chemotherapy. Genomic DNA extraction was performed by the MD Anderson Biospecimen Extraction Resource, and TCR sequencing was carried out by the MD Anderson Cancer Genomics Laboratory. The paper's findings and limits, for the study overall: TCR repertoire analyses focused on CDR3; CDR1 and CDR2 were not analyzed. Because bulk tumor TCR sequencing provided no spatial information, insight into HGSC tumor complexity and diversity was limited. Repertoire similarity between tumors from the same patient ranged from roughly 0.095 to 0.8, while tumors from different patients showed almost no similarity. Neoantigen level correlated positively with TCR clonal relatedness, and copy number variation and mutation load from whole-genome sequencing showed a positive trend with TCR clonal relatedness.

The chain joins TRBV7-8 to TRBJ2-5, with the D gene too uncertain to name. Sequencing used tumor tissue. This receptor was identified in a human donor with high-grade serous ovarian cancer. The CDR3 is CASSLGQHQETQYF. DNA sequence: TGTGCCAGCAGCTTAGGCCAACACCAAGAGACCCAGTACTTC.